This TCR beta chain was documented in a study of shared clonotypes between healthy human individuals. Study conclusions and caveats: The study drew on few donors, limiting represented genetic and exposure-history diversity.

CD45RO-negative CD8 cells positively selected for CCR7 made up the naive population, which excluded terminally differentiated effector memory CD45RA+ cells. Concerning this clone: Its specificity is not known.

In germline, CDR1 is MNHNS, CDR2 SASEGT. This CDR3 is built from 12 residues. Deletions cut 4 bases from V and 12 bases from J, with 13 bases between. Running of the assay took place at deep level. In the authors' workflow: Owing to the provision of junction-only sequences devoid of quality scores by immunoSEQ, filtering differed. This table comes from immunoSEQ multiplex PCR, and its TCRdb copy is limited to in-frame clones, with some not included. Clone size and V and J calls were adopted from that table, with D and trimming inferred from the DNA. The sample lists a few million clones, about 94% occurring once.

This clonotype was sampled from a man younger than 35 in good health. Some clones in this sample may be carry-over from other donors' samples. Material: naive CD8+ T cells from PBMCs. The chain couples TRBV6-1 to TRBJ1-5, with D possibly matching TRBD1 (5 bases). CDR3 in amino acids: CASSAEGVYQHF. In DNA form, the CDR3 reads TGTGCCAGCAGTGCAGAAGGGGTATACCAGCATTTT.